A single sample gave rise to the 16 T cell receptor beta chains below, sequenced in a study of blood T cell repertoires in COVID-19. Libraries were prepared by immunoSEQ multiplex PCR; TCRdb keeps only in-frame clonotypes and omits some of them. The sample lists tens of thousands of clones; approximately 80% were seen once. Sequencing input: peripheral blood. The receptors were sampled from a man aged 45-65 years with active COVID-19.

V usage is TRBV2 and J usage is TRBJ2-1, with D perhaps TRBD2 (6 bases). Per germline, CDR1 SNHLY and CDR2 FYNNEI. The V gene lost 6 bases and the J gene lost 6 bases, with 18 bases spanning the gap. The CDR3 sequence is 15 residues long. CDR3 DNA sequence: TGTGCCAGCAGCGGCCAGGCGGGACGGTCCAATGAGCAGTTCTTC. Its protein product is CASSGQAGRSNEQFF.

This clone was observed once. The chain links TRBV9 to TRBJ2-5, with no clear D. The germline V and J ends were trimmed by 1 base and 4 bases, with 5 bases remaining between them. The CDR3 contains 12 residues. Germline V gene lookup returns CDR1 SGDLS and CDR2 YYNGEE. As DNA, the CDR3 is TGTGCCAGCAGCGTACGAGGAGAGACCCAGTACTTC. As protein: CASSVRGETQYF.

The chain is built from TRBV5-5 and TRBJ2-2, with D unclear. This CDR3 has 14 residues. Germline V gene lookup returns CDR1 SGHKS and CDR2 YYEKEE (reference sequence). V lost 6 bases and J 5 bases, leaving 14 bases between the germline ends. The CDR3 loop is CASTLGPGTGELFF. The CDR3 coding sequence is TGTGCCAGCACCTTAGGTCCCGGGACCGGGGAGCTGTTTTTT.

This clone was seen only once. The rearrangement uses TRBV12-5 and TRBJ1-2; D gene unclear. Between the trimmed V and J ends, which lost 6 bases and 4 bases, there was a span of 15 bases. Per the germline V gene, CDR1 is LGHNT and CDR2 is FRNRAP. This CDR3 is 14 amino acids long. In DNA, the CDR3 is TGTGCTAGTGGACGTCAGAGGGCATTCTATGGCTACACCTTC. Translating it yields CASGRQRAFYGYTF. Full variable domain (outside the CDR3, taken from reference TRBV12-5 and TRBJ1-2): DARVTQTPRHKVTEMGQEVTMRCQPILGHNTVFWYRQTMMQGLELLAYFRNRAPLDDSGMPKDRFSAEMPDATLATLKIQPSEPRDSAVYFCASGRQRAFYGYTFGSGTRLTVV.

Regarding this clone: At one boundary the junction diverges from the germline segment, which might be a read error. CDR3 sequence: CASSLAGGGNEKLFF. The CDR3 nucleotides are TGTGCTAGCAGCTTAGCTGGAGGGGGCAATGAAAAACTGTTTTTT. This rearrangement joins TRBV7-7 to TRBJ1-4; 7 nucleotides agree with TRBD1. The germline CDR1 and CDR2 sequences are SSHAT and FNYEAQ (reference sequence). This CDR3 comprises 15 residues.

J is TRBJ2-7 and V is TRBV11-3; 10 bases agree with TRBD2. The V and J ends lost 3 bases and 2 bases, in that order; junction bases with no gene match: 7. Germline CDR1 SGHNT, CDR2 YENEEA. This CDR3 comprises 16 residues. CDR3 residues: CASSFLSGGAAYEQYF. The CDR3 region has the DNA TGTGCCAGCAGCTTCCTAAGCGGGGGGGCCGCCTACGAGCAGTACTTC.

The V and J genes are TRBV5-4 and TRBJ2-7, with 7 nucleotides matching TRBD1. V shed 5 bases and J 1 base; nucleotides not matched to a gene: 6. The CDR3 is made up of 14 amino acids. From germline, CDR1 is SGHNT and CDR2 YYREEE (reference sequence). The CDR3 is CASRRDSESYEQYF. The CDR3 DNA reads TGTGCCAGCAGAAGGGACAGCGAGTCCTACGAGCAGTACTTC.

The chain links TRBV4-2 to TRBJ2-1, with D uncertain. This CDR3 comprises 15 residues. The germline V gene has CDR1 LGHNA and CDR2 YNFKEQ. The V gene lost 1 base and the J gene lost 2 bases, with 9 bases spanning the gap. The CDR3 bases are TGTGCCAGCAGCCAAGTACGAGGAACCTACAATGAGCAGTTCTTC. This encodes CASSQVRGTYNEQFF.

The chain uses TRBV4-2 and TRBJ1-5; 9 nucleotides align to TRBD1. The CDR3 extends over 16 amino acids. Per the germline V gene, CDR1 is LGHNA and CDR2 is YNFKEQ. V lost 4 bases, J lost 4 bases, and 8 bases stayed unmatched. The CDR3 DNA is TGTGCCAGCAGCCCCACCTCCGGGACAGGGAATCAGCCCCAGCATTTT. Residues: CASSPTSGTGNQPQHF.

The J gene is TRBJ1-2, the V gene TRBV28; 7 bases fit TRBD1. V was clipped by 6 bases and J by 3 bases; unmatched bases: 4. Germline V lookup: CDR1 MDHEN, CDR2 SYDVKM. The length of the CDR3 is 13 residues. The CDR3 reads CASRVGQDYGYTF. The CDR3 DNA reads as TGTGCCAGCAGGGTTGGACAGGACTATGGCTACACCTTC.

The chain's CDR3 is CASSSLAGASDTQYF. The CDR3 DNA follows: TGTGCCAGCAGCTCCTTAGCGGGGGCCTCAGATACGCAGTATTTT. The chain is built from TRBV6-5 and TRBJ2-3, with 9 bases identical to TRBD2. Per the germline V gene, CDR1 is MNHEY and CDR2 is SVGAGI. V lost 6 bases to trimming and J lost 4 bases; unmatched junction nucleotides: 8. The CDR3 spans 15 residues.

The chain carries TRBV4-3 and TRBJ2-1; maybe TRBD2 (5 bases). V was shortened by 1 base and J by 6 bases, with 16 bases between the two germline ends. Germline CDR1 reads LGHNA; CDR2 reads YSLEER. This CDR3 has 16 residues. Here the CDR3 DNA reads TGCGCCAGCAGCCAAGGTTGGGCCTTGGACTCCAATGAGCAGTTCTTC. Protein: CASSQGWALDSNEQFF.

This clone was detected only once. This chain links TRBV4-3 with TRBJ2-5, with 7 bases that match TRBD1. The CDR3 runs to 14 residues. Germline V gene sequence: CDR1 LGHNA, CDR2 YSLEER. Trimming removed 0 bases from V and 6 bases from J; junction bases left unmatched: 4. The CDR3 sequence: CASSQDAQGKTQYF. The DNA of the CDR3 is TGCGCCAGCAGCCAAGACGCACAGGGGAAGACCCAGTACTTC.

The chain joins TRBV11-3 to TRBJ2-2; tentatively, D is TRBD2 (5 bases). Germline CDR1 and CDR2: SGHNT and YENEEA. CDR3 size: 13 residues. V was shortened by 1 base and J by 7 bases, with 7 bases between the two germline ends. CDR3 DNA: TGTGCCAGCAGCTTAGGAGGGCTCGGGGAGCTGTTTTTT. Protein sequence: CASSLGGLGELFF. The full variable domain, in which reference TRBV11-3 and TRBJ2-2 provide the parts outside the CDR3, is EAGVVQSPRYKIIEKKQPVAFWCNPISGHNTLYWYLQNLGQGPELLIRYENEEAVDDSQLPKDRFSAERLKGVDSTLKIQPAELGDSAVYLCASSLGGLGELFFGEGSRLTVL.

The rearrangement joins TRBV7-9 to TRBJ2-7; 10 bases align to TRBD2. The CDR3 is 16 residues long. With V trimmed by 1 base and J by 5 bases, 8 bases remained unmatched. Germline V CDR1 and CDR2: SEHNR, FQNEAQ (reference sequence). The CDR3 spells CASSLVGLAAGHEQYF. The DNA for the CDR3 is TGTGCCAGCAGCTTAGTAGGACTAGCGGCCGGGCACGAGCAGTACTTC.

This clone is medium-sized within its sample. The J gene is TRBJ1-4, the V gene TRBV7-9; the D is unclear. The CDR3 runs 16 residues. The germline CDR1 and CDR2 sequences are SEHNR and FQNEAQ (reference sequence). V dropped 2 bases and J dropped 7 bases, with 17 bases sitting between them. CDR3 nucleotide sequence: TGTGCCAGCAGCTTATTTGGGCCCGTGATGGGTGAAAAACTGTTTTTT. Its protein product is CASSLFGPVMGEKLFF.